This T cell receptor beta chain was found in a study of regulatory T cells in long-lasting Graves disease. Study-wide background: The term persistent Graves' disease signified upward of 5 years on antithyroid drugs with positive TSH receptor antibodies. Study-wide results and limits: There were preferences for TRBV28, TRBJ1-2 and TRBJ2-5 in persistent disease.

Described time point: persistent/refractory GD, antithyroid drugs over 5 years with positive TRAb. With RNA extracted from PBMCs as input, the TCR library was made. Investigators report Graves' disease was diagnosed under American Thyroid Association guidelines. iRepertoire HTBI primers and Arm-PCR of CDR3 regions built TCR beta libraries. TCRdb reprocessed the multiplex PCR reads via MiXCR and lists one record per CDR3 protein. The table records about 300,000 distinct CDR3 sequences, 22% of them present only once. Comments on this clonotype: The antigen remains undetermined.

CDR3 size: 18 residues. CDR1 and CDR2 from the germline V gene are SGHRS and YFSETQ. The V end lost 2 bases, the J end lost 1 base, and 21 bases lay between the germline ends. Sequencing used peripheral blood mononuclear cells (PBMCs), obtained when the disease was refractory, from a patient treated with antithyroid drugs. This chain connects TRBV5-1 to TRBJ2-5, with D perhaps matching TRBD2 (6 bases). This clonotype was obtained from a female donor with Graves disease. The DNA for the CDR3 is TGCGCCAGCAGCTTATCAGCGCGCGGGGCCAGAGTCCAAGAGACCCAGTACTTC. This sequence encodes CASSLSARGARVQETQYF. The variable domain in full, completed from reference TRBV5-1 and TRBJ2-5, reads KAGVTQTPRYLIKTRGQQVTLSCSPISGHRSVSWYQQTPGQGLQFLFEYFSETQRNKGNFPGRFSGRQFSNSRSEMNVSTLELGDSALYLCASSLSARGARVQETQYFGPGTRLLVL.